This record concerns one T cell receptor (beta chain) sequence. Its antigen is unknown. The sample comes from a study of immune evolution from preneoplasia to lung adenocarcinoma. Patients had resection in Japan or China between the mid-2010s and the late 2010s. Only in-frame clones appear in the TCRdb table, and some are missing; sequencing was by immunoSEQ multiplex PCR. The sample records approximately 15,000 clones, roughly 85% being singletons. Study-level points and caveats: T cell clonality was higher in KRAS-mutant than EGFR-mutant or wild-type nodules.

Trimming left V 6 bases short and J 2 bases short, with 16 bases between. CDR1 is MDHEN and CDR2 is SYDVKM in the germline V gene. This CDR3 region has 16 residues. This clonotype was sampled from an older donor with lung adenocarcinoma. The chain employs TRBV28 and TRBJ1-4; D is possibly TRBD1 (5 bases). Material: FFPE lung adenocarcinoma in situ tissue. As DNA, the CDR3 is TGTGCCAGCAGGGGGCCTTCAAGGGGCACTAATGAAAAACTGTTTTTT. Protein product: CASRGPSRGTNEKLFF.